This TCR beta chain derives from a study of blood T cell repertoires in COVID-19. Study-wide context: Collection of acute and convalescent COVID-19 samples took place in the United States, Italy and Spain.

Germline CDR1 reads LNHDA; CDR2 reads SQIVND (reference sequence). The CDR3 length is 14 residues. V was pared by 3 bases and J by 7 bases, with 10 bases between. Measured with immunoSEQ multiplex PCR; TCRdb has only the in-frame clones, and not every one. This table holds about 130,000 clones, 85% found once. The sample comprised peripheral blood. The TCR originated in a woman aged 80 or over with acute or convalescent COVID-19. The chain uses TRBV19 and TRBJ1-6; D is ambiguous. CDR3 DNA sequence: TGTGCCAGTAGTATCCGCGCCCTAAATTCACCCCTCCACTTT. As protein: CASSIRALNSPLHF.